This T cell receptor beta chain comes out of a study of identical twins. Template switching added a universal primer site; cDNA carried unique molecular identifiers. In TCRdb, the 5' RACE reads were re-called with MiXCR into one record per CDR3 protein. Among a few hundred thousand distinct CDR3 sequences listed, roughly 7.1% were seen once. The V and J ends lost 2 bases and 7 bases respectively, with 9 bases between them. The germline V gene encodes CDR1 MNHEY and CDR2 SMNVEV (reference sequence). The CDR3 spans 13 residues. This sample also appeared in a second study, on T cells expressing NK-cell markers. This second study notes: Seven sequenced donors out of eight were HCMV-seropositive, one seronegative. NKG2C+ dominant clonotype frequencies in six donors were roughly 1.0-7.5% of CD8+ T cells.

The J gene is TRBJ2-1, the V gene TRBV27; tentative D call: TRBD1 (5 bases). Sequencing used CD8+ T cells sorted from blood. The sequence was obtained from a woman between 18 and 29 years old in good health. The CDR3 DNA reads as TGTGCCAGCAGTTTACAGGGTAGAAATGAGCAGTTCTTC. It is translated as CASSLQGRNEQFF.